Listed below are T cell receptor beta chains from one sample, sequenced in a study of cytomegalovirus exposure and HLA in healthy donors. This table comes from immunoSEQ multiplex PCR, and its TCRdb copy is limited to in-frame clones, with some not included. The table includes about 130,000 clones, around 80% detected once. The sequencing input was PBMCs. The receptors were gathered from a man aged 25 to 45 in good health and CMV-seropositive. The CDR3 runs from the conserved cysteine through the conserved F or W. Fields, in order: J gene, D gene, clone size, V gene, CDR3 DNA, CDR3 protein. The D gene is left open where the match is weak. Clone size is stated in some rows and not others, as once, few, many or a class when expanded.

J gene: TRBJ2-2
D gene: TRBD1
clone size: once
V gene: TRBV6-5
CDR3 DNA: TGTGCCAGCAGTTACCTGACAGGGGAAACCGGGGAGCTGTTTTTT
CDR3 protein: CASSYLTGETGELFF

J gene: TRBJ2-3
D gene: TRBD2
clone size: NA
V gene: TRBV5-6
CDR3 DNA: TGTGCCAGCAGCCAACCGCCGGGGACTAGCGGGTACACAGATACGCAGTATTTT
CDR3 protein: CASSQPPGTSGYTDTQYF

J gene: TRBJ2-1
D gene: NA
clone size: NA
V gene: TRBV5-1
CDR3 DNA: TGCGCCAGCACGGGGGGGACAGGGAGCTACAATGAGCAGTTCTTC
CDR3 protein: CASTGGTGSYNEQFF

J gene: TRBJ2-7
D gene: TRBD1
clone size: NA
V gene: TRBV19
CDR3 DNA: TGTGCCAGTAAACCCGGGACAGGGCTACTCGAGCAGTACTTC
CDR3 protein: CASKPGTGLLEQYF

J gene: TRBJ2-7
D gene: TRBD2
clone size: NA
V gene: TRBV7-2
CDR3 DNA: TGTGCCAGCAGCCGACTAGCCCACGAGCAGTACTTC
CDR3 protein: CASSRLAHEQYF

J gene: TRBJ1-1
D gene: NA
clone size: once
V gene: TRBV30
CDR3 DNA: TGTGCCTGGAGTCGGGAATTGAACACTGAAGCTTTCTTT
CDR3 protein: CAWSRELNTEAFF

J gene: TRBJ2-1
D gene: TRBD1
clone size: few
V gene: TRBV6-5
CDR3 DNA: TGTGCCAGCAGTGAGGGACAGGGCCTTGAGCAGTTCTTC
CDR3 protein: CASSEGQGLEQFF

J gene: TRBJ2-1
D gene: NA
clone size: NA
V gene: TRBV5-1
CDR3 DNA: TGCGCCAGCAGCTTGGCCCTTGACAATGAGCAGTTCTTC
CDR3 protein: CASSLALDNEQFF

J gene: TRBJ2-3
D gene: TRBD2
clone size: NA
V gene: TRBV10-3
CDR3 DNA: TGTGCCATAACTAGCGGGAGGGCCTCGTTCGACACAGATACGCAGTATTTT
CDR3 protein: CAITSGRASFDTDTQYF

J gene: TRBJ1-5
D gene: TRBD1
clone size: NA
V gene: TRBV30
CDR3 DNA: TGTGCCTGGAGTGGAGGGACAGGGGGTCAGCCCCAGCATTTT
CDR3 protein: CAWSGGTGGQPQHF

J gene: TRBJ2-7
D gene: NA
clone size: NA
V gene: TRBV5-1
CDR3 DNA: TGCGCCAGCAGCACCCTACAGGGAGGGTACGAGCAGTACTTC
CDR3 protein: CASSTLQGGYEQYF

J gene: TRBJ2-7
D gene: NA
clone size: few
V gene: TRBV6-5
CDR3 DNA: TGTGCCAGCAGAACAACAGGGTACGAGCAGTACTTC
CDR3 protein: CASRTTGYEQYF

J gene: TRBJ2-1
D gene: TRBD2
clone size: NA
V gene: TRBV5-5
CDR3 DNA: TGTGCCAGCAGCTTGCTAGCGGGAAGAGTCAGCGATGAGCAGTTCTTC
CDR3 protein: CASSLLAGRVSDEQFF

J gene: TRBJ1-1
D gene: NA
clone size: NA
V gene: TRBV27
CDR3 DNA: TGTGCCAGCAGGGGACTAGGACAGTTAGAGGACACTGAAGCTTTCTTT
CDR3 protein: CASRGLGQLEDTEAFF

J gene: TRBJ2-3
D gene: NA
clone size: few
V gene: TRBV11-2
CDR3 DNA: TGTGCCAGCAGCATCCCGCTAATGTCAGATACGCAGTATTTT
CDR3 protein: CASSIPLMSDTQYF

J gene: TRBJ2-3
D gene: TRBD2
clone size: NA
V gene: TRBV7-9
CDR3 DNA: TGTGCCAGCAGCTTATGGGCTAGCGGATACACAGATACGCAGTATTTT
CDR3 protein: CASSLWASGYTDTQYF

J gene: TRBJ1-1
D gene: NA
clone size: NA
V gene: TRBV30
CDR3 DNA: TGTGCCAGTGGGAGGTTGAACACTGAAGCTTTCTTT
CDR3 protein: CASGRLNTEAFF

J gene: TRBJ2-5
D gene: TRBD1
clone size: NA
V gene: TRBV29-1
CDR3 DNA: TGCAGCGTCGCCGGGACAGCCGATCAAGAGACCCAGTACTTC
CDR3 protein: CSVAGTADQETQYF

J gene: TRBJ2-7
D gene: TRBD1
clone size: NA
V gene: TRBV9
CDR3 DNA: TGTGCCAGCAGCGTAGAGACAGGGGCCTACGAGCAGTACTTC
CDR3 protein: CASSVETGAYEQYF

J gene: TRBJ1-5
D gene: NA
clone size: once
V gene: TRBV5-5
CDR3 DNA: TGTGCCAGCAGCTCGGGAGGTCATATCGTCGGCAATCAGCCCCAGCATTTT
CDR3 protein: CASSSGGHIVGNQPQHF

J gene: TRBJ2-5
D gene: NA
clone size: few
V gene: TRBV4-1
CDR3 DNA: TGCGCCAGCAGCCTCGAGCCGCCGGGCCCGGCGGGAGAGACCCAGTACTTC
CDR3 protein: CASSLEPPGPAGETQYF

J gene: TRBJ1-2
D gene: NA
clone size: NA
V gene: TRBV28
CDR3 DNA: TGTGCCAGCAGGAACATCCCCGATGGCTACACCTTC
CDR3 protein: CASRNIPDGYTF

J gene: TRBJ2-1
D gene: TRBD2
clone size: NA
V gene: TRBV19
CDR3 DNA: TGTGCCAGTAGTCAAGGGACTAGCGGTTACAATGAGCAGTTCTTC
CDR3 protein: CASSQGTSGYNEQFF

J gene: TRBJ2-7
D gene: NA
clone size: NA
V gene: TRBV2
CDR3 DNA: TGTGCCAGCAGGGGACTGGAGCGCTACGAGCAGTACTTC
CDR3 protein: CASRGLERYEQYF

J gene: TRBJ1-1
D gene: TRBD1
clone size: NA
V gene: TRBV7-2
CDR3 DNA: TGTGCCAGCAGGCCCGGAGGGGGACAGGGAAAACGGGGCACTGAAGCTTTCTTT
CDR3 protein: CASRPGGGQGKRGTEAFF

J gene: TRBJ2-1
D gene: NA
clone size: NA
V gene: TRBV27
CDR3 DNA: TGTGCCAGCAGTTCGGCCAGGACCTACAATGAGCAGTTCTTC
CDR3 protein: CASSSARTYNEQFF

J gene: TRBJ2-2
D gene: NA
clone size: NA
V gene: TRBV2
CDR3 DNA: TGTGCCAGCAGGCGGGATCCTAGACCAGGGGAGCTGTTTTTT
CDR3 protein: CASRRDPRPGELFF

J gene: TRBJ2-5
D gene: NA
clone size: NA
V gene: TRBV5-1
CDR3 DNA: TGCGCCAGCGGAGGGGCAGGGACCCTCGGGGAGACCCAGTACTTC
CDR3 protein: CASGGAGTLGETQYF

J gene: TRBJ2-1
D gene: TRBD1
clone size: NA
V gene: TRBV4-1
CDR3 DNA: TGCGCCAGCAGCCGCCTCCAGGGACAGGGGAAATACAATGAGCAGTTCTTC
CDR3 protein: CASSRLQGQGKYNEQFF

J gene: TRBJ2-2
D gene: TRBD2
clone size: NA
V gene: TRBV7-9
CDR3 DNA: TGTGCCAGCAGCCCCCCTAGCGGGAGGGCCCGGGCCGGGGAGCTGTTTTTT
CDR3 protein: CASSPPSGRARAGELFF

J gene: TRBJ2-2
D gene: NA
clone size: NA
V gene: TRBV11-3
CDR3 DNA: TGTGCCAGCAGCCCCCGGACTCTTAACACCGGGGAGCTGTTTTTT
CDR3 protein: CASSPRTLNTGELFF

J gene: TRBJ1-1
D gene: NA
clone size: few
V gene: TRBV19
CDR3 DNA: TGTGCCAGTAGTATCGGGAGGAACACTGAAGCTTTCTTT
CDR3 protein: CASSIGRNTEAFF

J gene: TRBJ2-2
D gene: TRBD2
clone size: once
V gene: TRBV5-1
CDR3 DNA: TGCGCCAGCAGCTTGGTACTAGCGGGATTTCGCACCGGGGAGCTGTTTTTT
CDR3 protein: CASSLVLAGFRTGELFF

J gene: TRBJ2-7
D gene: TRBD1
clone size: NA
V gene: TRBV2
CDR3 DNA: TGTGCCAGACAGGGGCAGGTTTACGAGCAGTACTTC
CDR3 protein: CARQGQVYEQYF

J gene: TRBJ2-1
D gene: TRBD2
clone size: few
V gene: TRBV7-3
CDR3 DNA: TGTGCCAGCAGCTTGTTGACTAGCGGGCCATACAATGAGCAGTTCTTC
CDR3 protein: CASSLLTSGPYNEQFF

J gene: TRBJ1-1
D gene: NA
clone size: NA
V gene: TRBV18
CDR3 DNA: TGTGCCAGCTCACCACAGGGGGACACTGAAGCTTTCTTT
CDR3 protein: CASSPQGDTEAFF

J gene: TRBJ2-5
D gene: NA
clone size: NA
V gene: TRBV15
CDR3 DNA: TGTGCCACCAAGGAGGTGTACCAAGAGACCCAGTACTTC
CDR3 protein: CATKEVYQETQYF

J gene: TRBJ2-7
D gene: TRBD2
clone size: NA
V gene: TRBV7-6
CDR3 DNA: TGTGCCAGCAGCTTAGCGCCGGGAGGACCTTACGAGCAGTACTTC
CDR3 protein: CASSLAPGGPYEQYF

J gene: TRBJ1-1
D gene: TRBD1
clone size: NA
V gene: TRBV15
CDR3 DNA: TGTGCCACCAGCAGAGAGCCCAGGGGGGACACTGAAGCTTTCTTT
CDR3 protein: CATSREPRGDTEAFF

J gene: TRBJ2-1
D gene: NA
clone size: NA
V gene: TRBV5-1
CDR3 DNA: TGCGCCAGCAAAAAAAGTAACGGGGATTTCTCCTACAATGAGCAGTTCTTC
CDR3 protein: CASKKSNGDFSYNEQFF

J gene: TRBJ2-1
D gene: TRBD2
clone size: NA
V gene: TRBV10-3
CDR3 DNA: TGTGCCATCGCCCAGCGGGAGCTCAATGAGCAGTTCTTC
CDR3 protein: CAIAQRELNEQFF

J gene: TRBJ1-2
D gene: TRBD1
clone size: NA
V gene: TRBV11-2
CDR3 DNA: TGTGCCAGCAGCCACAGCCAGGGACAGGGGAATGGCTACACCTTC
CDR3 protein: CASSHSQGQGNGYTF

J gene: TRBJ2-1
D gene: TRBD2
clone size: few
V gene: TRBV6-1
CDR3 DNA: TGTGCCAGCAGTGCGACTAGCGGACTTTACAATGAGCAGTTCTTC
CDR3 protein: CASSATSGLYNEQFF

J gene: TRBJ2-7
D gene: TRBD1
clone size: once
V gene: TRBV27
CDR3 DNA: TGTGCCAGCAGTTTAGGCTCGTGGTTACAGGGGCGCTACGAGCAGTACTTC
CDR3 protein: CASSLGSWLQGRYEQYF

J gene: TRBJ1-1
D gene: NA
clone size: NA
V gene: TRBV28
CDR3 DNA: TGTGCCAGCAGCCGGGGGGCCGGTGAAGCTTTCTTT
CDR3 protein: CASSRGAGEAFF

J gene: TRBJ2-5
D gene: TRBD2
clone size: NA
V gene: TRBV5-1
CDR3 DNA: TGCGCCAGCAGCCTGGGACTAGCGGGAGGGAGAGAGACCCAGTACTTC
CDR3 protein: CASSLGLAGGRETQYF

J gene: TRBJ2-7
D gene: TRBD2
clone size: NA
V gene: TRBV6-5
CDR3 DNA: TGTGCCAGCAGTAAGCTAGCGGTGAGCTCCTACGAGCAGTACTTC
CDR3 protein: CASSKLAVSSYEQYF

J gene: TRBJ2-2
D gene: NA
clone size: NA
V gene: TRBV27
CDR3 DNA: TGTGCCAGCAGTCCGGGGCTAGCGCCCACCGGGGAGCTGTTTTTT
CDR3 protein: CASSPGLAPTGELFF

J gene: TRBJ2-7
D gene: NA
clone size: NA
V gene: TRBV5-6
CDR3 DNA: TGTGCCAGCAGCTTGGAAACAGGGTTGCCCGAGCAGTACTTC
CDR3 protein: CASSLETGLPEQYF

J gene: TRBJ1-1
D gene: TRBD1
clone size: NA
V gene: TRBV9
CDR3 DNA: TGTGCCAGCAGCCACTTAGGGGGCCTGAACACTGAAGCTTTCTTT
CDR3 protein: CASSHLGGLNTEAFF

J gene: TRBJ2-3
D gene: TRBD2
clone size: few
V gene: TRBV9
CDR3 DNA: TGTGCCAGCAGCGCCGGGACTATCCCAGATACGCAGTATTTT
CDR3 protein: CASSAGTIPDTQYF

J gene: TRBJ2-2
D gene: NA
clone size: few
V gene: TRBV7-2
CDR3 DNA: TGTGCCAGCAGCCCGGACAGTCGGCCGTACCCCGGGGAGCTGTTTTTT
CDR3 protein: CASSPDSRPYPGELFF

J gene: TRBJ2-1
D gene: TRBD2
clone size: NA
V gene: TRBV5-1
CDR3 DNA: TGCGCCAGCAGCTTGAGAGGCTCTAGCGGGCGGAATGAGCAGTTCTTC
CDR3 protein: CASSLRGSSGRNEQFF

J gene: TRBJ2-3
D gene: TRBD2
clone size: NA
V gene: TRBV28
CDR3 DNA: TGTGCCAGCAGTTTAGGGCTGACTAGCGGGAGCTCATGGGCAGATACGCAGTATTTT
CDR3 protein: CASSLGLTSGSSWADTQYF

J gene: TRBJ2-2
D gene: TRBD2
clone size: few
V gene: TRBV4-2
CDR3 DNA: TGTGCCAGCAGCCAAACTAGCGGGAGGGCTACCGGGGAGCTGTTTTTT
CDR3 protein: CASSQTSGRATGELFF

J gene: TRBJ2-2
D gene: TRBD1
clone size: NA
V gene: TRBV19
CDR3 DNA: TGTGCCAGTAGTATGGGGGACAGGGACACCGGGGAGCTGTTTTTT
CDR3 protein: CASSMGDRDTGELFF

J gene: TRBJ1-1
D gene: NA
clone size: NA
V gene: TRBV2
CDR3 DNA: TGTGCCACCCCGGCAGGGGCCATCACTGAAGCTTTCTTT
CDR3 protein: CATPAGAITEAFF